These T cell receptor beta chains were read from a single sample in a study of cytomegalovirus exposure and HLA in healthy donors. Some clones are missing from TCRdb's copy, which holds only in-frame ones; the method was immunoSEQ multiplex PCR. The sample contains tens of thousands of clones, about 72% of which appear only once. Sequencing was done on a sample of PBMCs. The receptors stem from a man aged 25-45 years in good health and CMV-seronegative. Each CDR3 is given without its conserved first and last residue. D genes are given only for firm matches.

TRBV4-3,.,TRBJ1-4,ASSPVTGEATNEKLF
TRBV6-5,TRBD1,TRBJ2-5,ASSYLTDRGGETQY
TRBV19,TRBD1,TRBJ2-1,ASSIVPPGTGLDNEQF
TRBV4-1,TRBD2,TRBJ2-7,ASSQDSGLAADEQY
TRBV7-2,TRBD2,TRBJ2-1,ASSRATSGRGLNEQF
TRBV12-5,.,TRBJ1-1,ASARDMPTEAF
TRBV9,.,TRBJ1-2,ASSVATLGSGYGYT
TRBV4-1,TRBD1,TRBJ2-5,ASSPPQGAGETQY
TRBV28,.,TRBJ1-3,ASSLSRGGGNTIY
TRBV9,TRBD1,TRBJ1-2,ASSVLQPTGHYFARGYT
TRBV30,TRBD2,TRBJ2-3,AWNSAGGGDTQY
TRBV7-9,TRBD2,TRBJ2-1,ASSPRTSGGDEQF
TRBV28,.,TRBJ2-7,ATVAVSSYEQY
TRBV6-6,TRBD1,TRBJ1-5,ASSYSAGGAGQPQH
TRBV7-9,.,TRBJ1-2,ASSLQGITNYGYT
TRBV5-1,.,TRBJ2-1,ASSLAPIANNEQF
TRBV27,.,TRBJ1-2,ASSLSGAGRLNYGYT
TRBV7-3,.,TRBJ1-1,ASSLGRIEAF
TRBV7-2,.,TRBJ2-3,ASSLAALVADTQY
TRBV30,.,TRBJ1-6,AWSVLTANNSPLH
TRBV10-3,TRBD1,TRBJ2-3,AISGDRVGTDTQY
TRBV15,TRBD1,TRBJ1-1,ATSSRTGGRGTEAF
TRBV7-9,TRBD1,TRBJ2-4,ASSPPGQAMNIQY
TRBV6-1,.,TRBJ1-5,ASSGLTGSDQPQH
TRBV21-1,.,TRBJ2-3,ASSKAWGGRTDTQY
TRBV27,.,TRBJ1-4,ASSDINEKLF
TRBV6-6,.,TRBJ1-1,ASSPPRRLMNTEAF
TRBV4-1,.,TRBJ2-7,ASSQAAGSAGFTYEQY
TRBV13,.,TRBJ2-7,ASSPTSSGNGYEQY
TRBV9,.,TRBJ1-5,ASSPGNMMTQPQH
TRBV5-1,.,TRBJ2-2,ASSPRRTGELF
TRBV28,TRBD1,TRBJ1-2,ASSPGQDYGYT
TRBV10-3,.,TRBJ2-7,AISDLGAQTEQY
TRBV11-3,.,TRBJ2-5,ASSLGASQETQY
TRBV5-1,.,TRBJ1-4,ASSLVGRNEKLF
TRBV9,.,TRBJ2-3,ASSGAGGFTDTQY
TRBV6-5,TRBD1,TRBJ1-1,ASSFISGQGEAF
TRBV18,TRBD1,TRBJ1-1,ASSPGQDPNTEAF
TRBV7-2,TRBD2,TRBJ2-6,ASSPGTTTGANVLT
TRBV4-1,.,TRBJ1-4,ASSQAAGNVEKLF
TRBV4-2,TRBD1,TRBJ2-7,ASSQAREGTGGVEQY
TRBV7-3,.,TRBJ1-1,ASSVRQNTEAF
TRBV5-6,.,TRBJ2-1,ASSLIDEQF
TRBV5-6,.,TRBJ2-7,ASSYGDEQY
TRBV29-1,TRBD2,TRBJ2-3,SVGLAGKSTDTQY
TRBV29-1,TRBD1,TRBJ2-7,SVEDLDRGLFEQY
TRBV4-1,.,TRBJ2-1,ASSQMDRVTYNEQF
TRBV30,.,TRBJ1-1,ARPRALAAF
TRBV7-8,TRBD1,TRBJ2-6,ASSLGSRGLTGKPGANVLT
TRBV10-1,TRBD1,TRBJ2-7,ASSVQTGGPQY
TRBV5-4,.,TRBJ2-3,ASSGTPQTFYTDTQY
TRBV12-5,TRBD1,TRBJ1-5,ASGLVQIWGQGVRQPQH
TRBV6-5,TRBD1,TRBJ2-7,ASSPPTGYEQY
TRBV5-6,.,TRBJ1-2,ASTPGSIGGYT
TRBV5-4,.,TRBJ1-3,ASSLGSRGPVSGNTIY
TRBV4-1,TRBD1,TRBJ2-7,ASSQRTGDEQY
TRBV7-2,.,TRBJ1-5,ASSSRTEGPQH